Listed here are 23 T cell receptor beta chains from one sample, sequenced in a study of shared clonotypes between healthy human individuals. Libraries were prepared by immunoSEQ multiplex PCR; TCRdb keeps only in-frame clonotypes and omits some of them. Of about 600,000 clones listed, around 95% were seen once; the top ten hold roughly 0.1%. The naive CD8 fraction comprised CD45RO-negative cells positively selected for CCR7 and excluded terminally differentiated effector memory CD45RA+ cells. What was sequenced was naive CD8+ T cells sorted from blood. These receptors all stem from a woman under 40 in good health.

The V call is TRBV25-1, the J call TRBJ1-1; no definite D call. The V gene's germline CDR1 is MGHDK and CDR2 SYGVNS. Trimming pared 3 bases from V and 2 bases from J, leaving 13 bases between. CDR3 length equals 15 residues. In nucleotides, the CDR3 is TGTGCCAGCAGTGATGTCAGGACTGCTAACACTGAAGCTTTCTTT. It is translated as CASSDVRTANTEAFF.

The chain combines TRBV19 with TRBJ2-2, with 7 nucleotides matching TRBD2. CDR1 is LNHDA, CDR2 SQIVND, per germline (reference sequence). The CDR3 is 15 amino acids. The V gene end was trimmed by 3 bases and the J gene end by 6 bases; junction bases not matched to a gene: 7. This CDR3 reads CASSIRRETAGELFF. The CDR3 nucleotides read TGTGCCAGTAGTATTAGGCGGGAGACGGCCGGGGAGCTGTTTTTT.

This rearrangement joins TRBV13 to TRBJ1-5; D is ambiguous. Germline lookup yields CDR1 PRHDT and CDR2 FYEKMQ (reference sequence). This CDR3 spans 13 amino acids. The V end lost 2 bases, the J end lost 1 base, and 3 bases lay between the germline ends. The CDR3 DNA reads TGTGCCAGCAGCTTACGGAGCAATCAGCCCCAGCATTTT. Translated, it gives CASSLRSNQPQHF.

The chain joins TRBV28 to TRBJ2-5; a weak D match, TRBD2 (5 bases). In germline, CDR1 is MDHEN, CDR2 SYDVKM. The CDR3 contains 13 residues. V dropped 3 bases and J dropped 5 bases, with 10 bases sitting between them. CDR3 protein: CASSLQGSETQYF. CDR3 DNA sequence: TGTGCCAGCAGTTTGCAAGGGAGCGAGACCCAGTACTTC.

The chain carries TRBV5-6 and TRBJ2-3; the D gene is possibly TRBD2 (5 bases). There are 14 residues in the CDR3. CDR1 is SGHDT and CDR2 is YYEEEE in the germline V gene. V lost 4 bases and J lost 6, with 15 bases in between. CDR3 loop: CASSPGSTRDTQYF. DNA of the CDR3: TGTGCCAGCAGCCCGGGGTCCACGAGGGATACGCAGTATTTT.

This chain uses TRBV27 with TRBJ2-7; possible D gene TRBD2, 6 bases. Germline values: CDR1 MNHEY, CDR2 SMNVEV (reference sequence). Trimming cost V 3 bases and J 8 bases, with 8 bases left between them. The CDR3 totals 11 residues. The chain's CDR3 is CASSFGGKQYF. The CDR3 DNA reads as TGTGCCAGCAGTTTTGGCGGGAAGCAGTACTTC.

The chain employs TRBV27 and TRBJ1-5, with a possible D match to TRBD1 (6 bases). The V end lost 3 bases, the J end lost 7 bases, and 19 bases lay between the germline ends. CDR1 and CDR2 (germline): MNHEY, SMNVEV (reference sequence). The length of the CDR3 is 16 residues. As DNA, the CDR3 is TGTGCCAGCAGTTTCTCCAGCCCACAGGGTACCCAGCCCCAGCATTTT. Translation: CASSFSSPQGTQPQHF.

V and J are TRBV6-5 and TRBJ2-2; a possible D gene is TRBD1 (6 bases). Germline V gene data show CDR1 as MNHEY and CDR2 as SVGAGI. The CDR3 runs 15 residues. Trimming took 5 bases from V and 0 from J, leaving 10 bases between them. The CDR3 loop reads CASSPGHPNTGELFF. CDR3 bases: TGTGCCAGCAGTCCGGGACATCCGAACACCGGGGAGCTGTTTTTT.

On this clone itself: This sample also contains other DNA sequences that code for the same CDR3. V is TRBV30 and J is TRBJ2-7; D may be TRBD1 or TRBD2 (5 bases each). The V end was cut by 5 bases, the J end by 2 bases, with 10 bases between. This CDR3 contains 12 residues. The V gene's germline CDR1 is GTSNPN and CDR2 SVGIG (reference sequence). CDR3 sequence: CAWGTFTYEQYF. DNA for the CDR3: TGTGCCTGGGGGACGTTTACCTACGAGCAGTACTTC.

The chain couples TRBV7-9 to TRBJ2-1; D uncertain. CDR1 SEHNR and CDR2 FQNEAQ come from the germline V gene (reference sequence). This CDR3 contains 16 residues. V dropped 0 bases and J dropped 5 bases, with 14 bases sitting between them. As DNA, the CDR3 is TGTGCCAGCAGCTTAGCGGATGGGGTTATAGACAATGAGCAGTTCTTC. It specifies CASSLADGVIDNEQFF.

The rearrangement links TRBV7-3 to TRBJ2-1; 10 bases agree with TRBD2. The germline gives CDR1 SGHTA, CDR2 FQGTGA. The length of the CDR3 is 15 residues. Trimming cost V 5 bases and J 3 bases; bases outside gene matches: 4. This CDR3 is CASSILAGIYNEQFF. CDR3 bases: TGTGCCAGCAGCATACTAGCGGGGATCTACAATGAGCAGTTCTTC.

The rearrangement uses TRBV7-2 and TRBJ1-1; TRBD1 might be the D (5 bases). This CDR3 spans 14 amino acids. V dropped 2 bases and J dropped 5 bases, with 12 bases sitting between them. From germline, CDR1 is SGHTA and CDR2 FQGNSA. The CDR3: CASSLRSGRTEAFF. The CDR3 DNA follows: TGTGCCAGCAGCTTAAGGTCGGGGCGGACTGAAGCTTTCTTT.

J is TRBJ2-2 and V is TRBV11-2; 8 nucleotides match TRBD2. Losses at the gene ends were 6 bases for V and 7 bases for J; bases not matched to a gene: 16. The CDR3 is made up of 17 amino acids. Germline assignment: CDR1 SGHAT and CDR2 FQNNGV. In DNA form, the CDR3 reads TGTGCCAGCAGGAGTCTAGCGGGCCCTCCTAAGGGCGGGGAGCTGTTTTTT. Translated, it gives CASRSLAGPPKGGELFF.

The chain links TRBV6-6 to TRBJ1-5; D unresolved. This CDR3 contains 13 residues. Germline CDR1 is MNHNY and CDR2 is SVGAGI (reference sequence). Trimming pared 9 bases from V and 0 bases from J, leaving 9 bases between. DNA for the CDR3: TGTGCCAGGACGGTGTTTAGCAATCAGCCCCAGCATTTT. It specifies CARTVFSNQPQHF.

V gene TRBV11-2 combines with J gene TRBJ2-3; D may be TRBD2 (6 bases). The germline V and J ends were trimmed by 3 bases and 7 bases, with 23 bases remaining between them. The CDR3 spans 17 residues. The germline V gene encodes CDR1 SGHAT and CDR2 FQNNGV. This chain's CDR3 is CASSFQSEGPWGNTQYF. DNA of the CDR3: TGTGCCAGCAGCTTTCAGTCGGAGGGCCCCTGGGGAAATACGCAGTATTTT.

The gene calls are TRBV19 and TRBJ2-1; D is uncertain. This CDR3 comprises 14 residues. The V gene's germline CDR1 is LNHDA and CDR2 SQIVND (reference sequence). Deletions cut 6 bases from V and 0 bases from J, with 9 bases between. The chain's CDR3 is CASSKLSSYNEQFF. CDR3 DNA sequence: TGTGCCAGTAGCAAACTAAGCTCCTACAATGAGCAGTTCTTC.

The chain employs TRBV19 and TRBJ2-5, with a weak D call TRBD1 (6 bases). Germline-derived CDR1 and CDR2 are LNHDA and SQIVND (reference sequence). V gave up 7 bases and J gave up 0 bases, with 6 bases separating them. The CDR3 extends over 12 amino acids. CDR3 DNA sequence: TGTGCCAGTAAGGGGGACCAAGAGACCCAGTACTTC. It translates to CASKGDQETQYF.

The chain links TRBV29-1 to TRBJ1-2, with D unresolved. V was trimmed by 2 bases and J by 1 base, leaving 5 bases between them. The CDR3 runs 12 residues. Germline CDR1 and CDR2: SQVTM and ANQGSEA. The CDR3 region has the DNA TGCAGCGTTGAAAACAGTAACTATGGCTACACCTTC. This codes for CSVENSNYGYTF.

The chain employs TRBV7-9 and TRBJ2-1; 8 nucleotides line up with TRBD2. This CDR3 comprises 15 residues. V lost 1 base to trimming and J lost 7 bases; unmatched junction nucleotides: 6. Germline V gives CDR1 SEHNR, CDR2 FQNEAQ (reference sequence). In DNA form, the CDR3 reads TGTGCCAGCAGCTTAGGGACTAGCCTTTCAAATGAGCAGTTCTTC. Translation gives CASSLGTSLSNEQFF.

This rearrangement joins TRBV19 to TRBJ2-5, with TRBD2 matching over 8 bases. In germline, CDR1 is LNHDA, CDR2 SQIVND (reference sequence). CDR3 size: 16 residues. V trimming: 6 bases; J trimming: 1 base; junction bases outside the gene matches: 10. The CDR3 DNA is TGTGCCAGTAGCTCCTTTGGCGGGAGGACCCAAGAGACCCAGTACTTC. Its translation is CASSSFGGRTQETQYF.

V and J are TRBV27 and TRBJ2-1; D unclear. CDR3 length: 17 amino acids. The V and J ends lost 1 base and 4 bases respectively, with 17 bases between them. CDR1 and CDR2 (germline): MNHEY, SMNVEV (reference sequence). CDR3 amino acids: CASSLLPARGGYNEQFF. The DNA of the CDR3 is TGTGCCAGCAGTTTATTACCGGCTAGAGGTGGTTACAATGAGCAGTTCTTC.

This CDR3 is CASSIPFRQGGQPQHF. The CDR3 coding sequence is TGTGCCAGTAGTATCCCTTTCCGACAGGGGGGACAGCCCCAGCATTTT. The genes are TRBV19 and TRBJ1-5; TRBD1 matches at 9 bases. Germline V gene sequence: CDR1 LNHDA, CDR2 SQIVND (reference sequence). With V trimmed by 3 bases and J by 7 bases, 10 bases remained unmatched. The CDR3 length is 16 residues.

CDR3 nucleotide sequence: TGTGCCAGTAACAGCGGGAGCTCCTACGAGCAGTACTTC. It is translated as CASNSGSSYEQYF. The gene calls are TRBV5-6 and TRBJ2-7; TRBD2 matches 8 bases. Unmatched junction bases numbered 4, after V lost 8 bases and J lost 0 bases. Germline CDR1 SGHDT, CDR2 YYEEEE. The CDR3 length is 13 residues.